This T cell receptor beta chain was sequenced during a study of regulatory T cells in long-lasting Graves disease. Per germline, CDR1 LGHDT and CDR2 YNNKEL (reference sequence). The V gene lost 3 bases and the J gene lost 5 bases, with 20 bases spanning the gap. This CDR3 is built from 16 residues. Documented time point: persistent/refractory GD, antithyroid drugs over 5 years with positive TRAb. RNA isolated from PBMCs was used to make the TCR library. TCR beta libraries were built with iRepertoire HTBI primers and Arm-PCR of CDR3 regions. TCRdb called the multiplex PCR reads again in MiXCR, with one record for every CDR3 protein. Of hundreds of thousands of distinct CDR3 sequences listed, less than 25% are singletons.

The sample here was peripheral blood mononuclear cells (PBMCs), taken when the disease was refractory, from a patient treated with antithyroid drugs. V gene TRBV3-1 combines with J gene TRBJ2-7; D may be TRBD2 (6 bases). The clonotype comes from a female donor with Graves disease. CDR3 DNA sequence: TGTGCCAGCAGCCAGTACCTACTGGAGGGCCGGAACGAGCAGTACTTC. Translation gives CASSQYLLEGRNEQYF.